The 15 T cell receptor beta chains below come from one sample, sequenced in a study of T cell responses to AZD1222 COVID-19 vaccine. The protocol was immunoSEQ multiplex PCR, while the TCRdb copy is restricted to in-frame clones and leaves out a portion. The sample has approximately 190,000 clones, roughly 92% seen once; the top ten hold 0.95% to 1.1%. The sample was peripheral blood, taken 28 days after the second AZD1222 dose. These receptors were taken from an adult who received the AZD1222 COVID-19 vaccine.

The table lists this clone with a count of one. The gene calls are TRBV2 and TRBJ2-6, with D maybe TRBD1 (6 bases). V was trimmed by 8 bases and J by 0 bases, leaving 11 bases between them. The CDR3 runs to 15 residues. CDR1 is SNHLY, CDR2 FYNNEI, per germline. The CDR3 spells CASRDKHSGANVLTF. CDR3 sequence (DNA): TGTGCCAGCCGGGACAAACACTCTGGGGCCAACGTCCTGACTTTC.

The chain uses TRBV11-2 and TRBJ1-5; 7 bases are a match to TRBD1. Germline loops: CDR1 SGHAT, CDR2 FQNNGV. The length of the CDR3 is 15 residues. Trimming took 0 bases from V and 6 from J; bases not matched to a gene: 5. The CDR3 DNA reads TGTGCCAGCAGCTTAGAGACAGGGCCCGGTCAGCCCCAGCATTTT. Translation: CASSLETGPGQPQHF.

The rearrangement links TRBV5-1 to TRBJ1-1; D gene uncertain. The V gene lost 0 bases and the J gene lost 5 bases, with 14 bases spanning the gap. Looked up from germline, CDR1 is SGHRS and CDR2 is YFSETQ. The CDR3 covers 15 residues. The CDR3 protein is CASSLGGSWGTEAFF. CDR3 DNA: TGCGCCAGCAGCTTGGGCGGGTCCTGGGGTACTGAAGCTTTCTTT.

The chain has TRBV5-1 and TRBJ2-3, with D unclear. Germline V gene sequence: CDR1 SGHRS, CDR2 YFSETQ. The CDR3 has 13 residues. Trimming took off 0 bases at V and 2 bases at J, with 4 bases between the two ends. The DNA for the CDR3 is TGCGCCAGCAGCTTGGGAACCACAGATACGCAGTATTTT. Protein sequence: CASSLGTTDTQYF.

The chain combines TRBV18 with TRBJ1-1; D is possibly TRBD1 (5 bases). V was cut by 4 bases and J by 0 bases, with 9 bases left in between. CDR1 and CDR2 from the germline V gene are KGHSH and LQKENI. The CDR3 has 14 amino acids. This CDR3 reads CASSRREMNTEAFF. In nucleotides, the CDR3 is TGTGCCAGCTCACGCAGGGAAATGAACACTGAAGCTTTCTTT. Based on the CDR3 plus reference TRBV18 and TRBJ1-1, the full variable domain is NAGVMQNPRHLVRRRGQEARLRCSPMKGHSHVYWYRQLPEEGLKFMVYLQKENIIDESGMPKERFSAEFPKEGPSILRIQQVVRGDSAAYFCASSRREMNTEAFFGQGTRLTVV.

The rearrangement uses TRBV25-1 and TRBJ2-5, with a tentative D call TRBD1 (5 bases). Germline V gives CDR1 MGHDK, CDR2 SYGVNS. The CDR3 runs 17 residues. Trimming stripped 1 base from V and 2 bases from J, with 17 bases between. The CDR3 DNA is TGTGCCAGCAGTGAATCCCCAGGGCAGGGCTCTCAAGAGACCCAGTACTTC. This encodes CASSESPGQGSQETQYF.

The chain combines TRBV3-1 (or the pseudogene TRBV3-2) with TRBJ1-1; the match to TRBD1 covers 7 bases. The CDR3 length is 17 residues. The J segment lost 5 bases and the V segment lost 4 bases, leaving 16 bases of the junction unmatched. CDR1 is LGHDT, CDR2 YNNKEL, per germline (reference sequence). The CDR3 protein is CASSLADQGRGLTEAFF. The CDR3 DNA reads TGTGCCAGCAGCCTAGCCGACCAGGGCAGGGGGTTGACTGAAGCTTTCTTT.

This sequence joins TRBV5-1 and TRBJ1-4; D gene uncertain. Germline values: CDR1 SGHRS, CDR2 YFSETQ. The V and J ends lost 3 bases and 7 bases respectively, with 13 bases between them. This CDR3 has 14 residues. The CDR3 protein is CASSSSEFSEKLFF. CDR3 nucleotides: TGCGCCAGCAGCTCGTCAGAATTCAGTGAAAAACTGTTTTTT. Looking up the rest from reference TRBV5-1 and TRBJ1-4 gives the full variable domain: KAGVTQTPRYLIKTRGQQVTLSCSPISGHRSVSWYQQTPGQGLQFLFEYFSETQRNKGNFPGRFSGRQFSNSRSEMNVSTLELGDSALYLCASSSSEFSEKLFFGSGTQLSVL.

This clone has only one observation. The rearrangement joins TRBV5-1 to TRBJ1-1; 7 bases align to TRBD1. The CDR3 extends over 16 amino acids. The J segment lost 0 bases and the V segment lost 0 bases, leaving 5 bases of the junction unmatched. Per germline, CDR1 SGHRS and CDR2 YFSETQ. CDR3 loop: CASSLGTGLMNTEAFF. The CDR3 nucleotides are TGCGCCAGCAGCTTGGGGACAGGACTAATGAACACTGAAGCTTTCTTT.

The V and J genes are TRBV19 and TRBJ2-2, with D perhaps TRBD2 (5 bases). This CDR3 is built from 15 residues. The V and J ends lost 5 bases and 0 bases respectively, with 10 bases between them. Germline assignment: CDR1 LNHDA and CDR2 SQIVND (reference sequence). The CDR3 sequence: CASSFGSANTGELFF. Written as DNA, the CDR3 is TGTGCCAGTAGTTTCGGTAGCGCGAACACCGGGGAGCTGTTTTTT.

This chain uses TRBV2 with TRBJ1-5, with 7 nucleotides matching TRBD1. Germline V gives CDR1 SNHLY, CDR2 FYNNEI. With 5 bases clipped from V and 9 bases from J, the junction kept 19 bases outside the gene matches. CDR3 length equals 17 residues. CDR3 residues: CASSRRGQGGTYRPQHF. The CDR3 DNA reads TGTGCCAGCAGTCGAAGGGGGCAGGGGGGTACGTATCGGCCCCAGCATTTT.

The chain joins TRBV6-1 to TRBJ2-3, with D maybe TRBD1 (6 bases). CDR1 and CDR2 (germline): MNHNS, SASEGT. This CDR3 is built from 15 residues. V shed 3 bases and J shed 5 bases, with 15 bases lying between them. The CDR3 spells CASSDPSQGLDTQYF. The CDR3 region has the DNA TGTGCCAGCAGTGATCCTAGTCAGGGGCTAGATACGCAGTATTTT.

The V and J genes are TRBV7-2 and TRBJ1-2, with no clear D. V lost 3 bases to trimming and J lost 5 bases, with 7 bases between them. Germline CDR1 SGHTA, CDR2 FQGNSA. The CDR3 is 12 residues long. The CDR3 region is CASSLGVYGYTF. CDR3 DNA sequence: TGTGCCAGCAGCTTGGGTGTATATGGCTACACCTTC.

The V gene is TRBV18, the J gene TRBJ1-1; D gene ambiguous. Germline V lookup: CDR1 KGHSH, CDR2 LQKENI. The CDR3 contains 12 residues. V lost 3 bases to trimming and J lost 7 bases, with 9 bases between them. The CDR3 region is CASSPTAVEAFF. The DNA of the CDR3 is TGTGCCAGCTCACCTACGGCCGTTGAAGCTTTCTTT.

The chain joins TRBV6-5 to TRBJ2-7; possible D gene TRBD2, 7 bases. From germline, CDR1 is MNHEY and CDR2 SVGAGI. V was trimmed by 6 bases and J by 6 bases, leaving 21 bases between them. This CDR3 has 15 amino acids. As DNA, the CDR3 is TGTGCCAGCAGATCCCTTTTACAGGGAGGGATCGAGCAGTACTTC. Protein sequence: CASRSLLQGGIEQYF.